This TCR beta chain was profiled in a study of blood T cell repertoires in COVID-19. Study in general: There were acute and convalescent COVID-19 samples, and they came from the United States, Italy and Spain. PBMCs, B-cell-depleted T cells, or T cells were the source of the cDNA or gDNA that made up the material.

CDR1 and CDR2 from the germline V gene are SQVTM and ANQGSEA. CDR3 length equals 12 residues. V was cut by 7 bases and J by 5 bases, with 14 bases left in between. In the authors' methods: Counts of nucleated cells, estimated from reference gene primer amplification, were obtained. Measured with immunoSEQ multiplex PCR; TCRdb has only the in-frame clones, and not every one. That table furnishes V, J and clone size, whereas the DNA furnished D and trimming. The sample consists of around 190,000 clones, around 80% of them appearing once. This receptor was taken from a man between 65 and 85 years old with active or convalescent COVID-19. The J gene is TRBJ2-5, the V gene TRBV29-1; D is uncertain. The specimen sequenced was peripheral blood. The CDR3 region is CSASEEWETQYF. CDR3 sequence (DNA): TGCAGCGCCAGCGAAGAGTGGGAGACCCAGTACTTC.